This T cell receptor beta chain came from a study of blood T cell repertoires in COVID-19. This CDR3 has 19 residues. Germline assignment: CDR1 SGHNT and CDR2 YENEEA. J gave up 1 base and V 4 bases, and 16 bases lay outside the gene matches. Per the study methods: Nucleated cell number was recorded as an estimate derived from reference gene primer amplification. Sequencing used immunoSEQ multiplex PCR; TCRdb keeps in-frame clones, though not all of them. From that table come the V and J calls and clone size; the DNA was used to work out D and trimming. The sample holds 96,000 or so clones, roughly 90% seen once. Seattle enrolled patients during active infection and tracked them longitudinally.

Input material: peripheral blood. The sequence came from a human donor with COVID-19, enrolled during active disease. The donor label of this sample is uncertain. The genes are TRBV11-3 and TRBJ2-3; 8 positions agree with TRBD1. CDR3 region: CASSSRDRFPEEGTDTQYF. In nucleotides, the CDR3 is TGTGCCAGCAGCTCCCGGGACAGGTTCCCCGAGGAAGGCACAGATACGCAGTATTTT.